This TCR beta chain appears in the sequencing data of a study of blood T cell repertoires in COVID-19. Across the whole study: T cells, B-cell-depleted T cells, or PBMCs supplied cDNA or gDNA.

Per the original data handling: Estimation of nucleated cell counts was performed using reference gene primer amplification. Clones were sequenced by immunoSEQ multiplex PCR, and TCRdb holds only the in-frame ones, with some missing. D and trimming were read from the DNA, whereas the V and J calls and clone size are those reported in that table. This table has over 25,000 clones, 80% to 95% appearing once. The CDR3 is 15 amino acids. Trimming took 1 base from V and 8 from J, leaving 14 bases between them. From germline, CDR1 is SGHDN and CDR2 FVKESK. The sequenced material came from peripheral blood. The TCR comes from a man in his 60s with acute or convalescent COVID-19. J is TRBJ1-4 and V is TRBV14; weak D call: TRBD1 (5 bases). CDR3 protein: CASSQGGALVEKLFF. Written as DNA, the CDR3 is TGTGCCAGCAGCCAAGGTGGGGCTCTGGTAGAAAAACTGTTTTTT.